The rows below give T cell receptor beta chains drawn from one sample of a study of cytomegalovirus exposure and HLA in healthy donors. Produced via immunoSEQ multiplex PCR; TCRdb's table is partial and in-frame only. The table lists about 83,000 clones. The sample comprised PBMCs. The receptor source for this set is a man between 18 and 35 years old in good health and CMV-seropositive. Each CDR3 is given with its conserved first and last residue. Fields, in order: V gene, J gene, CDR3 protein.

TRBV29-1	TRBJ1-3	CSVAEVSGNTIYF
TRBV5-1	TRBJ1-5	CASSPDRGGNQPQHF
TRBV6-6	TRBJ1-6	CASSSGQGINSPLHF
TRBV2	TRBJ1-5	CASSEALAGWDQPQHF
TRBV6-1	TRBJ1-1	CASSGDSLFTEAFF
TRBV5-4	TRBJ1-2	CASSLEVAANYGYTF
TRBV11-2	TRBJ1-3	CASSTGVSGNTIYF
TRBV5-1	TRBJ1-1	CASSLLQGDTEAFF
TRBV28	TRBJ1-4	CASSRQGYYVKLFF
TRBV19	TRBJ2-6	CASTDREESGANVLTF
TRBV6-5	TRBJ1-6	CASSYSSTLGDSPLHF
TRBV20-1	TRBJ2-3	CSARERGTQYF
TRBV9	TRBJ1-2	CASSVAYAGTVPNYGYTF
TRBV12-5	TRBJ2-3	CASGLTSIDTQYF
TRBV10-1	TRBJ2-7	CASSDQLDREQYF
TRBV5-1	TRBJ1-2	CASSGGTDPNYGYTF
TRBV11-3	TRBJ1-3	CASSPRAGSGNTIYF
TRBV7-9	TRBJ1-1	CASIQSGGSEAFF
TRBV6-1	TRBJ2-7	CASSPRGTGVYEQYF
TRBV7-7	TRBJ2-3	CASSLADSTDTQYF
TRBV29-1	TRBJ1-1	CSALGGGTEAFF
TRBV5-1	TRBJ2-5	CASSLLGGLTETQYF
TRBV5-4	TRBJ2-5	CASSLTFGTGETQYF
TRBV29-1	TRBJ1-1	CSVRGGRGAEAFF
TRBV27	TRBJ2-6	CASSNTGTGGGNGANVLTF
TRBV5-1	TRBJ1-1	CASSGIQGSTEAFF
TRBV10-1	TRBJ2-2	CASSLNTGELFF
TRBV9	TRBJ2-3	CASSVDARAGTQYF
TRBV30	TRBJ1-2	CAWSVRQDGGYTF
TRBV6-1	TRBJ2-3	CASSEGQGADTQYF
TRBV28	TRBJ1-5	CASRLQESNQPQHF
TRBV6-1	TRBJ2-7	CASSREGTYEQYF
TRBV6-5	TRBJ2-1	CANTTSGGRVYEQFF
TRBV19	TRBJ2-7	CASSIGTSGTLSYEQYF
TRBV15	TRBJ2-3	CATSRGLAGGNTDTQYF
TRBV6-1	TRBJ2-3	CASVERLAGVAWYF
TRBV10-3	TRBJ1-2	CAISESGGRVARYGYTF
TRBV19	TRBJ2-3	CASSMGLGADTQYF
TRBV7-9	TRBJ1-2	CASSPEEGQGVLTLGYTF
TRBV5-4	TRBJ1-2	CASSSLGRGGYTF
TRBV21-1	TRBJ2-2	CASSKLERFIPGLAANTGELFF
TRBV5-1	TRBJ1-4	CASSLARGKNEKLFF
TRBV29-1	TRBJ2-1	CSVRGLVDNEQFF
TRBV19	TRBJ1-5	CASSTPGTGSNQPQHF
TRBV5-4	TRBJ2-1	CASSLEAEQFF
TRBV11-2	TRBJ2-7	CASSLEGSGEQYF